One sample yielded the 14 T cell receptor beta chains listed below, sequenced in a study of low-dose radiotherapy and immunotherapy resistance in tumors. TRAV- and TRBV-specific primers, spanning alpha and beta chains, primed first-strand cDNA. TCRs were amplified for roughly 22 PCR cycles with a constant-region primer and V-primer adapter. TCRdb called the reads again in MiXCR, with one record for every CDR3 protein. The data contain about 6,400 distinct CDR3 sequences, approximately 70% of them seen just once; the ten biggest clones take up about an eighth. These receptors originate from a human donor with advanced metastatic prostate, ovarian, gallbladder or colorectal cancer (not recorded which). This table probably holds off-target reads from a library built for another chain.

This clonotype was seen a few times. This chain uses TRBV5-1 with TRBJ2-3; 8 bases align to TRBD1. Germline CDR1 is SGHRS and CDR2 is YFSETQ. This CDR3 comprises 16 residues. V lost 6 bases to trimming and J lost 1 base; unmatched junction nucleotides: 10. The CDR3 region is CASTVRGQQGTDTQYF. CDR3 DNA: TGCGCCAGCACCGTCAGGGGGCAGCAAGGCACAGATACGCAGTATTTT.

The chain links TRBV6-1 to TRBJ2-1; 9 positions match TRBD2. J lost 10 bases, V lost 5 bases, and 18 bases had no gene match. Germline CDR1 reads MNHNS; CDR2 reads SASEGT. CDR3 length equals 17 residues. DNA for the CDR3: TGTGCCAGCAGTTACGGGTCTGGCGGGGGGGCTCGTGGAGAGCAGTTCTTC. This translates into CASSYGSGGGARGEQFF.

The chain employs TRBV5-1 and TRBJ2-4, with TRBD1 matching 8 bases. The CDR3 has 17 amino acids. CDR1 is SGHRS, CDR2 YFSETQ, per germline. V gave up 3 bases and J gave up 3 bases; unmatched junction bases: 11. CDR3 sequence: CASSWSGQGRSKNIQYF. CDR3 sequence (DNA): TGCGCCAGCAGCTGGTCAGGACAGGGCCGGAGCAAAAACATTCAGTACTTC.

The chain couples TRBV7-1 to TRBJ2-1; 12 bases agree with TRBD1. TRBV7-1 is classed as an ORF, of uncertain function. The CDR3 length is 15 residues. The trim removed 5 bases at V and 8 bases at J, leaving 7 bases unmatched. CDR3 sequence (DNA): TGTGCCAGCAGCGTCGGGACAGGGGGCTTCTATGAGCAGTTCTTC. It codes for CASSVGTGGFYEQFF.

The chain is built from TRBV5-4 and TRBJ2-7; TRBD1 matches at 8 bases. CDR3 length: 14 amino acids. After removal of 0 bases from V and 3 bases from J, the junction contained 2 bases not matched to a gene. Germline CDR1 and CDR2: SGHNT and YYREEE (reference sequence). The CDR3 loop reads CASSLAGTGYEQYF. The CDR3 DNA follows: TGTGCCAGCAGCTTGGCGGGGACAGGCTACGAGCAGTACTTC.

The gene calls are TRBV3-1 and TRBJ2-3; the D gene is possibly TRBD2 (5 bases). The germline CDR1 and CDR2 sequences are LGHDT and YNNKEL (reference sequence). V dropped 4 bases and J dropped 0 bases, with 17 bases sitting between them. The CDR3 consists of 17 residues. CDR3: CASSPVGSSASTDTQYF. The CDR3 DNA is TGTGCCAGCAGCCCCGTGGGGAGCAGCGCTAGCACAGATACGCAGTATTTT.

The rearrangement links TRBV20-1 to TRBJ2-7; possibly TRBD2 for D (6 bases). The ends were cut back, 2 bases at V and 3 bases at J, with 14 bases in the middle. This CDR3 has 14 amino acids. CDR1 DFQATT and CDR2 SNEGSKA come from the germline V gene (reference sequence). CDR3 nucleotides: TGCAGTGCTAGACGGGACTCCCGGAGCTACGAGCAGTACTTC. Translation: CSARRDSRSYEQYF.

This clonotype was counted a single time. The chain is built from TRBV29-1 and TRBJ2-3, with D maybe TRBD2 (6 bases). V shed 3 bases and J shed 6 bases, with 7 bases lying between them. CDR3 length: 11 amino acids. Looked up from germline, CDR1 is SQVTM and CDR2 is ANQGSEA. The DNA of the CDR3 is TGCAGCGTTGAGGGGAGGGATACGCAGTATTTT. It yields the protein CSVEGRDTQYF.

This chain uses TRBV6-6 with TRBJ2-7; the D gene is possibly TRBD2 (6 bases). V was shortened by 6 bases and J by 0 bases, with 15 bases between the two germline ends. Germline lookup yields CDR1 MNHNY and CDR2 SVGAGI (reference sequence). The CDR3 totals 15 residues. Here the CDR3 DNA reads TGTGCCAGCAGGATCGGGTTGACTAGCTCCTACGAGCAGTACTTC. As protein: CASRIGLTSSYEQYF.

V is TRBV18 and J is TRBJ1-4; 8 bases are shared with TRBD1. The CDR3 is made up of 14 amino acids. In germline, CDR1 is KGHSH, CDR2 LQKENI. The trim removed 5 bases at V and 8 bases at J, leaving 7 bases unmatched. The CDR3 nucleotides are TGTGCCAGCTCAGACGACAGGGGTGGCGAAAAACTGTTTTTT. Residues: CASSDDRGGEKLFF.

The chain employs TRBV3-1 and TRBJ2-2, with TRBD2 identical over 7 bases. This CDR3 has 16 residues. Germline-derived CDR1 and CDR2 are LGHDT and YNNKEL (reference sequence). The V gene end was trimmed by 4 bases and the J gene end by 4 bases; junction bases not matched to a gene: 9. The CDR3 DNA reads as TGTGCCAGCAGCCCCCCCAGCGGGGCCTCCACCGGGGAGCTGTTTTTT. It codes for CASSPPSGASTGELFF.

This clonotype was observed a handful of times. The CDR3 reads CASSLSNLGTVTNYGYTF. CDR3 DNA sequence: TGTGCCAGCAGCTTAAGCAATCTTGGGACAGTAACTAACTATGGCTACACCTTC. The chain uses TRBV7-2 and TRBJ1-2, with 7 bases identical to TRBD1. CDR1 and CDR2 from the germline V gene are SGHTA and FQGNSA. J gave up 0 bases and V 2 bases, and 12 bases lay outside the gene matches. The CDR3 spans 18 residues.

The V call is TRBV5-1, the J call TRBJ1-1; weak D call: TRBD1 (5 bases). There are 18 residues in the CDR3. With 0 bases removed from V and 0 bases from J, the gap between germline ends came to 18 bases. In germline, CDR1 is SGHRS, CDR2 YFSETQ. CDR3 bases: TGCGCCAGCAGCTTGGTGGGGGGACGGGGGAACATGAACACTGAAGCTTTCTTT. Amino acids: CASSLVGGRGNMNTEAFF.

J is TRBJ2-1 and V is TRBV19; D call uncertain. Trimming pared 1 base from V and 1 base from J, leaving 2 bases between. This CDR3 is built from 13 residues. CDR1 and CDR2 from the germline V gene are LNHDA and SQIVND (reference sequence). CDR3 DNA: TGTGCCAGTAGTATAGGATCCTACAATGAGCAGTTCTTC. Amino acid sequence: CASSIGSYNEQFF.